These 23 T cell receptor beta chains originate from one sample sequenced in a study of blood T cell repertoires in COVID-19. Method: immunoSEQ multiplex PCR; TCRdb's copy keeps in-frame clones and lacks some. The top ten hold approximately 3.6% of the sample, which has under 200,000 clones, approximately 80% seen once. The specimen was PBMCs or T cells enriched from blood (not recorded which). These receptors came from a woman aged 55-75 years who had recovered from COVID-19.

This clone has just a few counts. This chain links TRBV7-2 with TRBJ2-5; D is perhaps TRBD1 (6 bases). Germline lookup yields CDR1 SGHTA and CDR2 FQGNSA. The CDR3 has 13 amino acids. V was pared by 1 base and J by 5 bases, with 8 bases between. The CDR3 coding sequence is TGTGCCAGCAGCTTAGTCGGACAGGAGACCCAGTACTTC. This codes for CASSLVGQETQYF.

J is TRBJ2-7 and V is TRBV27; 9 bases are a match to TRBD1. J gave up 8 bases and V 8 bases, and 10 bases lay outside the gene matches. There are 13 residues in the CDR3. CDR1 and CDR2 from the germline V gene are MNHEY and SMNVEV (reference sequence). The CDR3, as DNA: TGTGCCAGCGGACCTCCGGGACAGGGAAAGCAGTACTTC. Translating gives CASGPPGQGKQYF.

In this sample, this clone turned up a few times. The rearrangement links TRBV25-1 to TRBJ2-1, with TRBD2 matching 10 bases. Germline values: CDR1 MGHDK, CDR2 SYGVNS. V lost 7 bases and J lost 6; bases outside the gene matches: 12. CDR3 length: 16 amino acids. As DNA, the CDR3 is TGTGCCAGCACAACCCTGTTAGCGGGGGGACTCAATGAGCAGTTCTTC. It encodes CASTTLLAGGLNEQFF.

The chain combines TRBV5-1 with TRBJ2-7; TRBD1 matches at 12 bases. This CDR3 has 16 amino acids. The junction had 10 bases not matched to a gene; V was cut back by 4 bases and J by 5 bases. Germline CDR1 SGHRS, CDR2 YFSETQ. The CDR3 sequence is CASSPPGTGGRDEQYF. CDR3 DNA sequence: TGCGCCAGCAGCCCCCCGGGGACAGGGGGCCGGGACGAGCAGTACTTC.

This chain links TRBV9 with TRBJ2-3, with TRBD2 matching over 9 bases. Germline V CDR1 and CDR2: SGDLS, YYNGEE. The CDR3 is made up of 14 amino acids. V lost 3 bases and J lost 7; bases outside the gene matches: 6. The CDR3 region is CASSGQRGDNTQYF. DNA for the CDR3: TGTGCCAGCAGCGGCCAGCGGGGGGATAATACGCAGTATTTT.

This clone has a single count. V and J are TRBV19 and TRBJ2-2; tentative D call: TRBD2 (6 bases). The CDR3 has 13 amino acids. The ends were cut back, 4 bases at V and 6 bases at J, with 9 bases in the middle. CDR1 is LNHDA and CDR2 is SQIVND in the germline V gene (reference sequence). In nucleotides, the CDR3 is TGTGCCAGTAGTAGGCTAGCGCCCGGGGAGCTGTTTTTT. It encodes CASSRLAPGELFF.

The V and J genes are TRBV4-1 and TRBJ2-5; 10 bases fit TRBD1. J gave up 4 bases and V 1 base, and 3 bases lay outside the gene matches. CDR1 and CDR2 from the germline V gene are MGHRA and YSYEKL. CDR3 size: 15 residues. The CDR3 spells CASSQGRTGGETQYF. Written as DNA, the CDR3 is TGCGCCAGCAGCCAAGGTCGGACAGGGGGAGAGACCCAGTACTTC.

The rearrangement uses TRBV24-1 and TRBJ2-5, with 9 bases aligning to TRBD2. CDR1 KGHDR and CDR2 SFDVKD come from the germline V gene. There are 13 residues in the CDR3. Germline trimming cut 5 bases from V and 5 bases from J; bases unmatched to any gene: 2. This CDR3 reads CATSGAGGETQYF. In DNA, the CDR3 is TGTGCCACCAGTGGGGCGGGAGGGGAGACCCAGTACTTC.

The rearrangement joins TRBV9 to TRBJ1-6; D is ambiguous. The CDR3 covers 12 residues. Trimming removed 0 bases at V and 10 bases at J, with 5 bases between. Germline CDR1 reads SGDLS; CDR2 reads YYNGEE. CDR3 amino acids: CASSVGRSPLHF. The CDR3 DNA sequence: TGTGCCAGCAGCGTAGGCAGGTCACCCCTCCACTTT.

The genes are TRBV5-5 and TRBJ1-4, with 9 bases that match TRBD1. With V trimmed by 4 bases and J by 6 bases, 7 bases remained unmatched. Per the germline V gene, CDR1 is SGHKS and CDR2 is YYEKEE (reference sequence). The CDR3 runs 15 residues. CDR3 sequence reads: CASSDPGTGHEKLFF. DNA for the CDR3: TGTGCCAGCAGCGATCCCGGGACAGGGCATGAAAAACTGTTTTTT.

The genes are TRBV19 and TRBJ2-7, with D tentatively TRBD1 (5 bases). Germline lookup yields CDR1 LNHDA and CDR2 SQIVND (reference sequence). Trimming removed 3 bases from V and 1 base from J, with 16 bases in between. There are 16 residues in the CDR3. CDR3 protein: CASSMFHQGQSYEQYF. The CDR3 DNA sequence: TGTGCCAGTAGTATGTTTCATCAGGGTCAGTCCTACGAGCAGTACTTC.

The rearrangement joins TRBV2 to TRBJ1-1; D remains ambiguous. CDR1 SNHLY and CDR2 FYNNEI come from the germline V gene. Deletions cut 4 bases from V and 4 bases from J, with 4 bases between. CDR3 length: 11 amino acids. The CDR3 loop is CASSASTEAFF. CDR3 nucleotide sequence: TGTGCCAGCAGTGCATCCACTGAAGCTTTCTTT.

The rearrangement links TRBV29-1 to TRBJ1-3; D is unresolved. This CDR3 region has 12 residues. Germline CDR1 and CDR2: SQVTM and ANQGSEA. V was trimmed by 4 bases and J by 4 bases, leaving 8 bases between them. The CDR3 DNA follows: TGCAGCGTTGCGCAGGCAGGAAACACCATATATTTT. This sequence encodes CSVAQAGNTIYF.

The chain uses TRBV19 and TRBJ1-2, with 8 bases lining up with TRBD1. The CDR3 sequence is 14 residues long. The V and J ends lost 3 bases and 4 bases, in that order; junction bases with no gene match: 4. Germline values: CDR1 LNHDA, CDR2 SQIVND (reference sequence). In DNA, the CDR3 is TGTGCCAGTAGTATCACAGGGGGAGCCTATGGCTACACCTTC. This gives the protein CASSITGGAYGYTF.

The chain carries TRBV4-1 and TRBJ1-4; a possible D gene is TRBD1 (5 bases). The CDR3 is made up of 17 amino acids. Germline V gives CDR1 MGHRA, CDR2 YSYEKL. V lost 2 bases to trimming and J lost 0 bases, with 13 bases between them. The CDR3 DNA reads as TGCGCCAGCAGCCAACCCTATCTACAGGCAACTAATGAAAAACTGTTTTTT. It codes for CASSQPYLQATNEKLFF.

CDR3 in DNA: TGTGCCAGCAGACCGACCCCACAGGGAGAAGGCAATCAGCCCCAGCATTTT. This codes for CASRPTPQGEGNQPQHF. The rearrangement uses TRBV27 and TRBJ1-5, with D tentatively TRBD1 (6 bases). Germline V lookup: CDR1 MNHEY, CDR2 SMNVEV (reference sequence). The CDR3 extends over 17 amino acids. The germline V and J ends were trimmed by 6 bases and 2 bases, with 20 bases remaining between them.

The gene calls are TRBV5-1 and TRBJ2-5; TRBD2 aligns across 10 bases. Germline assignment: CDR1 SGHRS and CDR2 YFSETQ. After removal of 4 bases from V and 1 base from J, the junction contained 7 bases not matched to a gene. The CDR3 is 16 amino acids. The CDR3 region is CASSLRTSGLQETQYF. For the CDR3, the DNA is TGCGCCAGCAGCCTCAGGACTAGCGGCCTCCAAGAGACCCAGTACTTC.

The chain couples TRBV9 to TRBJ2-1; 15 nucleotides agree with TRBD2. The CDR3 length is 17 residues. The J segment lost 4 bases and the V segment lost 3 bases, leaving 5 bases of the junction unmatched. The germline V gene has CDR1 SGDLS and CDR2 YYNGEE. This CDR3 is CASSDGTSGGKYNEQFF. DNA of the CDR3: TGTGCCAGCAGCGACGGGACTAGCGGGGGGAAGTACAATGAGCAGTTCTTC. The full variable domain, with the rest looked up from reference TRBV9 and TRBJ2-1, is DSGVTQTPKHLITATGQRVTLRCSPRSGDLSVYWYQQSLDQGLQFLIQYYNGEERAKGNILERFSAQQFPDLHSELNLSSLELGDSALYFCASSDGTSGGKYNEQFFGPGTRLTVL.

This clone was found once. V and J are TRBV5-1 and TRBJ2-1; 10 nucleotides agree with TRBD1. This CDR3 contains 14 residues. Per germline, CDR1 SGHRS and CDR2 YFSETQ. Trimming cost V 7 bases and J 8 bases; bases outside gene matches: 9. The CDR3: CASLPGQGRHEQFF. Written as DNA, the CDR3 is TGCGCCAGCCTCCCGGGACAGGGGAGGCATGAGCAGTTCTTC.

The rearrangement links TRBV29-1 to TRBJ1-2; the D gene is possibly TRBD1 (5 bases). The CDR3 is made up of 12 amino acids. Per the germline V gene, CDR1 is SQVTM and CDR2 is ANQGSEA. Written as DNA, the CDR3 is TGCATCATCTCGCAGGGTAGTTATGGCTACACCTTC. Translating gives CIISQGSYGYTF.

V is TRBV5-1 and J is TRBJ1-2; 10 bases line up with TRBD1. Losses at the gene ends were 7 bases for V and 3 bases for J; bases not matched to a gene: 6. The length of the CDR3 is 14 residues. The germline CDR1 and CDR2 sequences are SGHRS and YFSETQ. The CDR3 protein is CASGQDRGYYGYTF. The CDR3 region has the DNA TGCGCCAGCGGACAGGACAGGGGGTACTATGGCTACACCTTC. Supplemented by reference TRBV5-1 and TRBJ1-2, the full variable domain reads KAGVTQTPRYLIKTRGQQVTLSCSPISGHRSVSWYQQTPGQGLQFLFEYFSETQRNKGNFPGRFSGRQFSNSRSEMNVSTLELGDSALYLCASGQDRGYYGYTFGSGTRLTVV.

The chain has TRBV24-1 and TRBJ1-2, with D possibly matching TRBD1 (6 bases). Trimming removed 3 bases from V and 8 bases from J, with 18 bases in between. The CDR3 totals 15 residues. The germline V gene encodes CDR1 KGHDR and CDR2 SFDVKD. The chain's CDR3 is CATSDPQGRGGGYTF. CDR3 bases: TGTGCCACCAGTGATCCACAGGGACGGGGGGGCGGCTACACCTTC.

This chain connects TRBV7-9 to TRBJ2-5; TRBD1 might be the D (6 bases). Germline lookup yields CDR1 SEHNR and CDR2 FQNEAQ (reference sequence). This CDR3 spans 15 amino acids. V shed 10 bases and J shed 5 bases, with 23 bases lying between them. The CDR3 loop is CATKNFRGSGETQYF. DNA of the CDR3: TGTGCCACCAAAAACTTTAGGGGGTCTGGGGAGACCCAGTACTTC.